One T cell receptor (beta chain) is described in this entry. The sample holds other DNA sequences that translate to the same CDR3. Data came from immunoSEQ multiplex PCR; TCRdb stores just in-frame clones and leaves some out. The data show tens of thousands of clones, 85% to 95% seen once. Germline V gene sequence: CDR1 SEHNR, CDR2 FQNEAQ (reference sequence). There are 15 residues in the CDR3. V was pared by 0 bases and J by 1 base, with 9 bases between. Having corrective surgery for congenital heart defects, healthy Finnish infants were the ones who donated. The record originates from a study of human thymus T cells.

This TCR came from a boy in the first two years of life with a congenital heart defect but otherwise immunologically healthy. V is TRBV7-9 and J is TRBJ2-5, with D possibly being TRBD1 or TRBD2 (5 bases each). The sequencing sample was made of blood. The CDR3 nucleotides are TGTGCCAGCAGCTTAGCTTGGGACCGCCAAGAGACCCAGTACTTC. Translated, it gives CASSLAWDRQETQYF.